A selection of T cell receptor beta chains follows, all from one sample in a study of vaccination and CD4 T cells after COVID-19. TCRdb re-derived calls from the PCR reads in MiXCR, one entry per CDR3 protein. Of 15,000 to 20,000 distinct CDR3 sequences in the sample, 36% are singletons; the top ten hold 23%. No cognate antigen is known for these TCRs. Specimen: CD4+ T cells from blood, cultured in vitro, collected before SARS-CoV-2 vaccination. Source of these receptors: a human donor who received a COVID-19 vaccine. Both conserved end residues are part of each CDR3. A D gene is named only where the DNA matches it firmly. Expanded clones get a size class; other rows say once, few or many, or leave the size out.

clone size,V gene,CDR3 length,J gene,D gene,CDR3 protein,CDR3 DNA
few,TRBV6-5,12,TRBJ2-7,-,CASSWTTHEQYF,TGTGCCAGCAGTTGGACCACCCACGAGCAGTACTTC
-,TRBV24-1,14,TRBJ2-3,-,CATMHPTGTDTQYF,TGTGCCACCATGCACCCGACCGGCACAGATACGCAGTATTTT
few,TRBV7-8,14,TRBJ1-2,-,CASSPQAYNYGYTF,TGTGCCAGCAGCCCCCAGGCATATAACTATGGCTACACCTTC
-,TRBV7-8,13,TRBJ1-1,-,CASSTDQRTEAFF,TGTGCCAGCAGCACCGACCAGAGGACTGAAGCTTTCTTT
-,TRBV24-1,15,TRBJ2-3,-,CATSDPGLPSDTQYF,TGTGCCACCAGTGATCCCGGACTACCGTCAGATACGCAGTATTTT
-,TRBV12-3/TRBV12-4,13,TRBJ2-5,-,CASSLVRGETQYF,TGTGCCAGCAGTTTGGTCAGAGGGGAGACCCAGTACTTC
-,TRBV6-4,14,TRBJ2-3,-,CASSENLGTDTQYF,TGTGCCAGCAGTGAAAATCTAGGGACAGATACGCAGTATTTT
-,TRBV27,16,TRBJ1-5,-,CASSVLSRGDNQPQHF,TGTGCCAGCAGTGTGTTGTCCCGGGGAGACAATCAGCCCCAGCATTTT
-,TRBV5-1,16,TRBJ1-3,-,CASSLATGTSGNTIYF,TGCGCCAGCAGCTTGGCTACCGGTACCTCTGGAAACACCATATATTTT
few,TRBV20-1,15,TRBJ2-5,TRBD1,CSARGGTGGVGTQYF,TGCAGTGCTAGAGGAGGGACAGGGGGCGTTGGGACCCAGTACTTC
few,TRBV28,13,TRBJ1-5,-,CASSTPGDQPQHF,TGTGCCAGCAGTACCCCCGGGGATCAGCCCCAGCATTTT
few,TRBV12-3/TRBV12-4,13,TRBJ1-2,TRBD1,CASSTGQGVVYTF,TGTGCCAGCAGTACGGGACAGGGGGTTGTCTACACCTTC